This entry describes one T cell receptor beta chain. Its antigen is undetermined. The data are from a study of T-cell reconstitution after alpha-beta-depleted transplantation in children. Study-wide findings and caveats: Among T cells one year after transplant, newly produced cells accounted for most counts and diversity. About two months after transplant, alpha-beta T cells reportedly came from several hundred expanded graft clones.

Unique molecular identifiers were incorporated during preparation of the TCRbeta library. TCRdb re-called the PCR reads with MiXCR, one entry per CDR3 protein. The sample holds around 200,000 distinct CDR3 sequences, approximately 15% seen once. The CDR3 length is 12 residues. V lost 5 bases, J lost 2 bases, and 9 bases lay in between. The germline gives CDR1 SQVTM, CDR2 ANQGSEA. The clonotype was recovered from a male patient between 2 and 9 years old who had a stem cell transplant for acute lymphoblastic leukemia, so the T cells may come from the graft donor. The material sequenced was PBMCs, mostly from graft donor cells, taken 360 days after TCRalphabeta/CD19-depleted stem cell transplant. The chain links TRBV29-1 to TRBJ2-5, with no clear D. This CDR3 is CSVRDRQETQYF. In nucleotides, the CDR3 is TGCAGCGTTAGGGATAGACAAGAGACCCAGTACTTC. Based on the CDR3 plus reference TRBV29-1 and TRBJ2-5, the full variable domain is SAVISQKPSRDICQRGTSLTIQCQVDSQVTMMFWYRQQPGQSLTLIATANQGSEATYESGFVIDKFPISRPNLTFSTLTVSNMSPEDSSIYLCSVRDRQETQYFGPGTRLLVL.